The present T cell receptor (beta chain) was sequenced within a study of blood T cell repertoires in COVID-19. Profiling relied on immunoSEQ multiplex PCR, and the TCRdb table lists in-frame clones only, not all of them. Found here are some 150,000 clones, 84% of them singletons; the top ten hold roughly two fifths. The sample comprised peripheral blood. The TCR comes from a human donor in a cohort sampled during active COVID-19.

CDR3 coding DNA: TGTGCCAGTAGTGAAACCCGACAGGGCGGTTATGGCTACACCTTC. Translating gives CASSETRQGGYGYTF. J is TRBJ1-2 and V is TRBV19; TRBD1 matches 7 bases. CDR1 is LNHDA and CDR2 is SQIVND in the germline V gene (reference sequence). The V gene end was trimmed by 5 bases and the J gene end by 5 bases; junction bases not matched to a gene: 11. CDR3 length equals 15 residues.